Listed below are T cell receptor beta chains from one sample, sequenced in a study of T cell changes during pregnancy in multiple sclerosis. TCRdb's table, derived via immunoSEQ multiplex PCR, lists solely in-frame clones and lacks some. The sample consists of some 60,000 clones, 75% to 90% of them appearing once. The material sequenced was CD4+ T cells from peripheral blood mononuclear cells, taken in the third trimester of pregnancy. These receptors came from a female donor with multiple sclerosis, enrolled in a pregnancy study. CDR3s include the opening cysteine and the closing phenylalanine or tryptophan. Fields, in order: J gene, D gene, clone size, V gene, CDR3 DNA, CDR3 protein. A D gene is named only where the DNA matches it firmly. Clone size is stated in some rows and not others, as once, few, many or a class when expanded.

J: TRBJ1-3; D: NA; size: NA; V: TRBV4-1; DNA: TGCGCCAGCAGCCAAGATGGTGTGGCAGGGGATACCTCTGGAAACACCATATATTTT; CDR3: CASSQDGVAGDTSGNTIYF
J: TRBJ1-1; D: NA; size: NA; V: TRBV5-1; DNA: TGCGCCAGCAGCTTGGAGGGAGGGGGCACTGAAGCTTTCTTT; CDR3: CASSLEGGGTEAFF
J: TRBJ2-3; D: TRBD2; size: NA; V: TRBV5-1; DNA: TGCGCCAGCAGCTTGACTAGCGGGACCTCAGGTACGCAGTATTTT; CDR3: CASSLTSGTSGTQYF
J: TRBJ1-1; D: NA; size: few; V: TRBV2; DNA: TGTGCCAGCACTCGCGGGGCAGGAGGATACGCTTTCTTT; CDR3: CASTRGAGGYAFF
J: TRBJ2-1; D: TRBD1; size: NA; V: TRBV7-3; DNA: TGTGCCAGCAGCTTGAGACAGGGGTACTACAATGAGCAGTTCTTC; CDR3: CASSLRQGYYNEQFF
J: TRBJ1-3; D: TRBD1; size: NA; V: TRBV6-5; DNA: TGTGCCACCCTGGACAGGGGCTCTGGAAACACCATATATTTT; CDR3: CATLDRGSGNTIYF
J: TRBJ2-7; D: TRBD2; size: once; V: TRBV25-1; DNA: TGTGCCAGCAGTGAGACTAGCGGGAGTAACGAGCAGTACTTC; CDR3: CASSETSGSNEQYF
J: TRBJ2-3; D: TRBD2; size: NA; V: TRBV5-6; DNA: TGTGCCAGCAGCTCCCTGGCTAGCGGGATGCATACGCAGTATTTT; CDR3: CASSSLASGMHTQYF
J: TRBJ1-2; D: NA; size: NA; V: TRBV5-1; DNA: TGCGCCAGCAGCTTTGGTGGAGCCTATGGCTACACCTTC; CDR3: CASSFGGAYGYTF
J: TRBJ2-1; D: TRBD2; size: NA; V: TRBV5-4; DNA: TGTGCCAGCAGCTTGGAGCTAGCGGGAGGGAATGAGCAGTTCTTC; CDR3: CASSLELAGGNEQFF
J: TRBJ1-4; D: NA; size: NA; V: TRBV19; DNA: TGTGCCAGTAGGGTCCACGGGGAAAAACTGTTTTTT; CDR3: CASRVHGEKLFF
J: TRBJ2-2; D: TRBD2; size: once; V: TRBV5-1; DNA: TGCGCCAGCAGCTTGGCCGGTAGCGGGATGTCCGGGGAGCTGTTTTTT; CDR3: CASSLAGSGMSGELFF
J: TRBJ2-5; D: TRBD2; size: NA; V: TRBV5-4; DNA: TGTGCCAGCAGCTTACTAGCGGGAGCCCAAGAGACCCAGTACTTC; CDR3: CASSLLAGAQETQYF
J: TRBJ2-3; D: NA; size: NA; V: TRBV27; DNA: TGTGCCAGCAGTTACCGAGGACAGTCCACAGATACGCAGTATTTT; CDR3: CASSYRGQSTDTQYF
J: TRBJ2-7; D: TRBD1; size: NA; V: TRBV19; DNA: TGTGCCAGTAGTCGACAGGGTTGGTACGAGCAGTACTTC; CDR3: CASSRQGWYEQYF
J: TRBJ1-1; D: TRBD1; size: NA; V: TRBV6-4; DNA: TGTGCCAGCAGTATAGAGTGGACAGGGGCTTTGAACACTGAAGCTTTCTTT; CDR3: CASSIEWTGALNTEAFF
J: TRBJ2-6; D: NA; size: NA; V: TRBV7-9; DNA: TGTGCCAGCAGCCAGGGGAGCAGGGGCCCATACTCTGGGGCCAACGTCCTGACTTTC; CDR3: CASSQGSRGPYSGANVLTF
J: TRBJ2-1; D: TRBD1; size: NA; V: TRBV6-6; DNA: TGTGCCAGCAGTATACCACAGGGGAACAATGAGCAGTTCTTC; CDR3: CASSIPQGNNEQFF
J: TRBJ2-6; D: TRBD1; size: NA; V: TRBV10-1; DNA: TGCGCCAGCAGAGGGCACAGGGGGCTTCTGTCTGGGGCCAACGTCCTGACTTTC; CDR3: CASRGHRGLLSGANVLTF
J: TRBJ1-1; D: NA; size: NA; V: TRBV2; DNA: TGTGCCAGCAGCCCGACAGGTTCGGTCACTGAAGCTTTCTTT; CDR3: CASSPTGSVTEAFF
J: TRBJ2-3; D: TRBD2; size: NA; V: TRBV5-1; DNA: TGCGCCAGCAGCCTCCTGGGACTAGCGGGACCACCAGATACGCAGTATTTT; CDR3: CASSLLGLAGPPDTQYF
J: TRBJ2-7; D: NA; size: once; V: TRBV6-1; DNA: TGTGCCAGCAGCGGGACTCCTTATATCGCCTACGAGCAGTACTTC; CDR3: CASSGTPYIAYEQYF
J: TRBJ2-6; D: TRBD1; size: NA; V: TRBV5-1; DNA: TGCGCCAGCAGCTTGGCCGGCAGGGGGCGGTTGATTGGGGCCAACGTCCTGACTTTC; CDR3: CASSLAGRGRLIGANVLTF
J: TRBJ1-1; D: NA; size: NA; V: TRBV18; DNA: TGTGCCAGCTCGGTATTAGAACGTGTGAACACTGAAGCTTTCTTT; CDR3: CASSVLERVNTEAFF
J: TRBJ1-5; D: TRBD1; size: NA; V: TRBV7-2; DNA: TGTGCCAGCAGCTCCGGGACAGGGGGTCTTAGCAATCAGCCCCAGCATTTT; CDR3: CASSSGTGGLSNQPQHF
J: TRBJ1-5; D: NA; size: NA; V: TRBV2; DNA: TGTGCCAGCAGTGAAGGAGACTATAGCAATCAGCCCCAGCATTTT; CDR3: CASSEGDYSNQPQHF
J: TRBJ2-5; D: TRBD2; size: NA; V: TRBV5-4; DNA: TGTGCCAGCAGCTTGGCCGGGGGGACTAATCAAGAGACCCAGTACTTC; CDR3: CASSLAGGTNQETQYF
J: TRBJ1-2; D: TRBD1; size: NA; V: TRBV6-5; DNA: TGTGCCAGCAGCCGAACAGGGGGCTGGGGCTACACCTTC; CDR3: CASSRTGGWGYTF
J: TRBJ2-7; D: TRBD1; size: few; V: TRBV10-3; DNA: TGTGCCAACAGCCCTCAGGGGGAACCTTACGAGCAGTACTTC; CDR3: CANSPQGEPYEQYF
J: TRBJ2-2; D: NA; size: NA; V: TRBV19; DNA: TGTGCCAGTACCCACCAGTCGGGGCGGGGAAACACCGGGGAGCTGTTTTTT; CDR3: CASTHQSGRGNTGELFF
J: TRBJ1-1; D: TRBD1; size: NA; V: TRBV7-8; DNA: TGTGCCAGCGGACAGGAGCGGAACACTGAAGCTTTCTTT; CDR3: CASGQERNTEAFF
J: TRBJ1-2; D: TRBD1; size: once; V: TRBV14; DNA: TGTGCCAGCAGGAACTCAGGGGGCCGTGGCTACACCTTC; CDR3: CASRNSGGRGYTF
J: TRBJ1-2; D: NA; size: NA; V: TRBV20-1; DNA: TGCAGTGCCGACAGTAACTATGGCTACACCTTC; CDR3: CSADSNYGYTF
J: TRBJ2-5; D: TRBD1; size: NA; V: TRBV27; DNA: TGTGCCAGCAGTTTATCTGCGCAGGGGGCTCCTCAAGAGACCCAGTACTTC; CDR3: CASSLSAQGAPQETQYF
J: TRBJ2-3; D: TRBD1; size: once; V: TRBV19; DNA: TGTGCCAGTACAAGAAAAGGGGGACAGAGCACAGATACGCAGTATTTT; CDR3: CASTRKGGQSTDTQYF
J: TRBJ2-6; D: NA; size: NA; V: TRBV14; DNA: TGTGCCAGCAGCCGCGGGGCCTCTGGGGCCAACGTCCTGACTTTC; CDR3: CASSRGASGANVLTF
J: TRBJ1-5; D: NA; size: few; V: TRBV28; DNA: TGTGCCAGCAGGGCGGATAGCAATCAGCCCCAGCATTTT; CDR3: CASRADSNQPQHF
J: TRBJ2-1; D: NA; size: NA; V: TRBV6-6; DNA: TGTGCCAGCAGACGTGACGGGGATGAGCAGTTCTTC; CDR3: CASRRDGDEQFF
J: TRBJ1-1; D: NA; size: once; V: TRBV5-1; DNA: TGCGCCAGCAGCGTGGACAGTAACACTGAAGCTTTCTTT; CDR3: CASSVDSNTEAFF
J: TRBJ1-5; D: TRBD1; size: NA; V: TRBV7-9; DNA: TGTGCCAGCAGCCGCGACAGGGTGAGCAATCAGCCCCAGCATTTT; CDR3: CASSRDRVSNQPQHF
J: TRBJ1-6; D: TRBD1; size: NA; V: TRBV7-8; DNA: TGTGCCAGCAGCTCCCACCGGGACAGGGTTTCACCCCTCCACTTT; CDR3: CASSSHRDRVSPLHF
J: TRBJ1-1; D: TRBD1; size: NA; V: TRBV9; DNA: TGTGCCAGCAGCCTCAACCCCCGGACAGGGACTGCTGTCACTGAAGCTTTCTTT; CDR3: CASSLNPRTGTAVTEAFF
J: TRBJ2-3; D: TRBD2; size: NA; V: TRBV18; DNA: TGTGCCAGCTCACCAGGGACTAGCGGAAACACAGATACGCAGTATTTT; CDR3: CASSPGTSGNTDTQYF
J: TRBJ2-1; D: TRBD2; size: NA; V: TRBV27; DNA: TGTGCCAGCAGTTTCCTAGCGGGAGGGTATGAGCAGTTCTTC; CDR3: CASSFLAGGYEQFF
J: TRBJ1-1; D: TRBD1; size: NA; V: TRBV7-8; DNA: TGTGCCAGCAGCGGACAGGTTACTGAAGCTTTCTTT; CDR3: CASSGQVTEAFF
J: TRBJ1-1; D: NA; size: NA; V: TRBV6-6; DNA: TGTGCCAGCACCCGACTGGGGGCCCTGAACACTGAAGCTTTCTTT; CDR3: CASTRLGALNTEAFF
J: TRBJ1-5; D: NA; size: NA; V: TRBV19; DNA: TGTGCCGGGAGCAGGGGAAATAGCAATCAGCCCCAGCATTTT; CDR3: CAGSRGNSNQPQHF
J: TRBJ2-3; D: NA; size: few; V: TRBV7-3; DNA: TGTGCCAGCAGCCCAGGGGCCAGCACAGATACGCAGTATTTT; CDR3: CASSPGASTDTQYF
J: TRBJ1-1; D: NA; size: many; V: TRBV2; DNA: TGTGCCAGCATTCCGGGGTGGGCCACTGAAGCTTTCTTT; CDR3: CASIPGWATEAFF
J: TRBJ2-5; D: NA; size: NA; V: TRBV4-3; DNA: TGCGCCAGCAGCCAGACCTGGGGGCCTGGTAAAGAGACCCAGTACTTC; CDR3: CASSQTWGPGKETQYF